Presented here are 8 T cell receptor beta chains from one specimen sequenced in a study of shared clonotypes between healthy human individuals. TCRdb's table, derived via immunoSEQ multiplex PCR, lists solely in-frame clones and lacks some. The table shows approximately 330,000 clones, with about 73% occurring only once. Sequenced material: memory CD4+ T cells sorted from blood. Subset here: CD45RA-negative fraction. These receptor sequences come from a young man in good health.

This clone was recorded once. The V call is TRBV15, the J call TRBJ2-2, with 7 bases aligning to TRBD2. This CDR3 is 12 amino acids long. The ends lost 8 bases at V and 4 bases at J; junction bases unmatched: 1. CDR1 is LNHNV and CDR2 is YYDKDF in the germline V gene (reference sequence). The CDR3 is CATERGTGELFF. DNA for the CDR3: TGTGCCACCGAGCGGGGCACCGGGGAGCTGTTTTTT.

The chain combines TRBV29-1 with TRBJ2-7, with 9 bases matching TRBD1. The CDR3 loop spans 14 amino acids. The germline V gene has CDR1 SQVTM and CDR2 ANQGSEA. Losses at the gene ends were 0 bases for V and 7 bases for J; bases not matched to a gene: 7. The CDR3 spells CSVEEGTGPPEQYF. CDR3 DNA: TGCAGCGTTGAAGAGGGGACAGGGCCCCCTGAGCAGTACTTC.

This clone was seen a single time. V and J are TRBV2 and TRBJ2-2; maybe TRBD2 (5 bases). Deletions cut 6 bases from V and 6 bases from J, with 14 bases between. Germline V CDR1 and CDR2: SNHLY, FYNNEI. The CDR3 runs 14 residues. CDR3 residues: CASRGIGAAGELFF. DNA for the CDR3: TGTGCCAGCAGGGGGATCGGAGCGGCCGGGGAGCTGTTTTTT.

This sequence joins TRBV5-1 and TRBJ1-4, with 8 bases aligning to TRBD1. Losses at the gene ends were 6 bases for V and 7 bases for J; bases not matched to a gene: 11. The length of the CDR3 is 15 residues. Germline V lookup: CDR1 SGHRS, CDR2 YFSETQ. The CDR3 is CASTSAGQGGEKLFF. The DNA for the CDR3 is TGCGCCAGCACCTCTGCAGGACAGGGAGGTGAAAAACTGTTTTTT.

The J gene is TRBJ1-2, the V gene TRBV29-1; a possible D gene is TRBD1 (5 bases). The CDR3 covers 10 residues. Germline V CDR1 and CDR2: SQVTM, ANQGSEA. Trimming took off 7 bases at V and 8 bases at J, with 11 bases between the two ends. The CDR3 region is CSAGSGGYTF. For the CDR3, the DNA is TGCAGCGCAGGGTCAGGGGGCTACACCTTC.

As concerns this clone: A far larger clone is just one base off, so this is likely a read error. This chain connects TRBV5-4 to TRBJ2-2, with no clear D. Looked up from germline, CDR1 is SGHNT and CDR2 is YYREEE (reference sequence). CDR3 length equals 11 residues. The V and J ends lost 0 bases and 6 bases respectively, with 0 bases between them. Here the CDR3 reads CASSLAGELFF. In DNA form, the CDR3 reads TGTGCCAGCAGCTTGGCCGGGGAGCTGTTTTTT.

The chain employs TRBV6-6 and TRBJ1-1; no firm D call. The germline gives CDR1 MNHNY, CDR2 SVGAGI (reference sequence). Trimming took 0 bases from V and 1 from J, leaving 9 bases between them. The CDR3 contains 15 residues. The CDR3 DNA follows: TGTGCCAGCAGTTACTCACCCCTTCCGAACACTGAAGCTTTCTTT. This encodes CASSYSPLPNTEAFF.

The genes are TRBV7-6 and TRBJ2-2; D unclear. The V and J ends lost 0 bases and 4 bases respectively, with 3 bases between them. The CDR3 contains 13 residues. Germline CDR1 and CDR2: SGHVS and FNYEAQ. Written as DNA, the CDR3 is TGTGCCAGCAGCTTAGCTACCACCGGGGAGCTGTTTTTT. Its protein product is CASSLATTGELFF.